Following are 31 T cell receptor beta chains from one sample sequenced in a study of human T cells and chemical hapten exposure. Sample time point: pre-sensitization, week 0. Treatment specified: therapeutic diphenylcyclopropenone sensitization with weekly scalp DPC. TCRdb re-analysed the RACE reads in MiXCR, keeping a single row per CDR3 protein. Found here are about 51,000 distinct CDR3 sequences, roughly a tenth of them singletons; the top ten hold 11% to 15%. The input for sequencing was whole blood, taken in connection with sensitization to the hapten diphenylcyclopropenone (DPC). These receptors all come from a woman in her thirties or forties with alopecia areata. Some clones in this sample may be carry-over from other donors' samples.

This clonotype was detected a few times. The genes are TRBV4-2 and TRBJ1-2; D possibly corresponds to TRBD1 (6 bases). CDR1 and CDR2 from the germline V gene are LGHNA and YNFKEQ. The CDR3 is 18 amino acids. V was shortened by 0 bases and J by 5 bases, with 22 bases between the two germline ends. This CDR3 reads CASSQDPRGHSTSYGYTF. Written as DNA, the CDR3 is TGTGCCAGCAGCCAAGATCCCCGGGGGCACTCTACCTCTTATGGCTACACCTTC.

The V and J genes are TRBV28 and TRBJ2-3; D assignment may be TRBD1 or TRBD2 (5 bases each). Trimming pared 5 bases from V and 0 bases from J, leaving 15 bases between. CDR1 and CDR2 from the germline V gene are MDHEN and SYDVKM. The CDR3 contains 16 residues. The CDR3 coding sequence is TGTGCCAGCAGTCTCCCTGAGGGGCCAAGCACAGATACGCAGTATTTT. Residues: CASSLPEGPSTDTQYF.

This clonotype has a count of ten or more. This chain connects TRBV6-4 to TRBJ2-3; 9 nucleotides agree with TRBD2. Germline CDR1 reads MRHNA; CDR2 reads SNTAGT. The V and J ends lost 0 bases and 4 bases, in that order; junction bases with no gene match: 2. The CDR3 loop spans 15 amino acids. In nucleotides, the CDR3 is TGTGCCAGCAGTGACTCGCGGGGGGGCCCAGATACGCAGTATTTT. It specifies CASSDSRGGPDTQYF.

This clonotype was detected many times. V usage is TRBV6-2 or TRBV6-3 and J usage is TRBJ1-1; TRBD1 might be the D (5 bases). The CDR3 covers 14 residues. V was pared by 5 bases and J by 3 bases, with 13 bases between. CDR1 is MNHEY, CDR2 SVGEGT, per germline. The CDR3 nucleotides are TGTGCCAGCAGTAGCTTGAAGGGGTACACTGAAGCTTTCTTT. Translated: CASSSLKGYTEAFF.

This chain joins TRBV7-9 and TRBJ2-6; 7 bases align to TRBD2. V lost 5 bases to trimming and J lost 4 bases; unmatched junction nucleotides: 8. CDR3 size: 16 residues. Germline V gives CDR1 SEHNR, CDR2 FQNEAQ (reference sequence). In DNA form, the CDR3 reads TGTGCCAGCAGCCTCCGACTAGCAGCCGGGGCCAACGTCCTGACTTTC. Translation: CASSLRLAAGANVLTF.

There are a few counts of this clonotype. CDR3 residues: CSVYGQGGDEQYF. In DNA form, the CDR3 reads TGCAGCGTATACGGACAGGGGGGGGACGAGCAGTACTTC. V usage is TRBV29-1 and J usage is TRBJ2-7; 10 positions agree with TRBD1. Germline V CDR1 and CDR2: SQVTM, ANQGSEA. This CDR3 has 13 amino acids. V lost 6 bases and J lost 5; bases outside the gene matches: 7.

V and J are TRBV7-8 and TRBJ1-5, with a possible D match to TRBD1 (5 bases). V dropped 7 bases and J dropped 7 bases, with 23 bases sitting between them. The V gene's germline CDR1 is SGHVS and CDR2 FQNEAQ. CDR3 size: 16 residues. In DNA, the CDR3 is TGTGCCAGCACCCCTAGACCGGGGGAAAGGGTCCAGCCCCAGCATTTT. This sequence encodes CASTPRPGERVQPQHF.

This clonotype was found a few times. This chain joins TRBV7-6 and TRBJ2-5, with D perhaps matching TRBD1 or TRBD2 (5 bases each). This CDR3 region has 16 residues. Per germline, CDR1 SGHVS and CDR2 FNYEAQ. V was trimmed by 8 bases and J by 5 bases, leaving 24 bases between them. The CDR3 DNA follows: TGTGCCAGCGGGGCTGGCAGGGTACTCGGCGGGGAGACCCAGTACTTC. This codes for CASGAGRVLGGETQYF.

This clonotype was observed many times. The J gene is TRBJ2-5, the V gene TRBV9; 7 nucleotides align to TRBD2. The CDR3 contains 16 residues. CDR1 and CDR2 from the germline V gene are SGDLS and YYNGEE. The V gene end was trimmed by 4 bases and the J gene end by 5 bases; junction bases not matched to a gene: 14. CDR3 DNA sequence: TGTGCCAGCAGCCCCAGCGTGGGCGGGGGTGTGGAGACCCAGTACTTC. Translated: CASSPSVGGGVETQYF. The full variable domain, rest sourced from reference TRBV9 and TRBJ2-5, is DSGVTQTPKHLITATGQRVTLRCSPRSGDLSVYWYQQSLDQGLQFLIQYYNGEERAKGNILERFSAQQFPDLHSELNLSSLELGDSALYFCASSPSVGGGVETQYFGPGTRLLVL.

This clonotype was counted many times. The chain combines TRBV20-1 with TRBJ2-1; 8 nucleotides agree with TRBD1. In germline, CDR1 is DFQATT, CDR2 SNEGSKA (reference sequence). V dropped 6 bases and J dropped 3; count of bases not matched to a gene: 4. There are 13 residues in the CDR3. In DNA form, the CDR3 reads TGCAGTGCAAGGACAGGGTTCTACAATGAGCAGTTCTTC. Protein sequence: CSARTGFYNEQFF.

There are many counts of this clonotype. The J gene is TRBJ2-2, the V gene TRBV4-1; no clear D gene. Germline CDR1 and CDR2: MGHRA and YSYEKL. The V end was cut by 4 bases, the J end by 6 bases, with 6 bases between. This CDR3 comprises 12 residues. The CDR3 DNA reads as TGCGCCAGCAGCCTAAGGGCCGGGGAGCTGTTTTTT. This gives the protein CASSLRAGELFF.

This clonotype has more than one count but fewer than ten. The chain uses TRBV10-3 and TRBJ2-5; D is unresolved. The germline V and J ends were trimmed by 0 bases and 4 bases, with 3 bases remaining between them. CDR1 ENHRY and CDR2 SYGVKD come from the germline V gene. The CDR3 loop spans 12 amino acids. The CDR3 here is CAISESGETQYF. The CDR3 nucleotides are TGTGCCATCAGTGAGTCGGGAGAGACCCAGTACTTC.

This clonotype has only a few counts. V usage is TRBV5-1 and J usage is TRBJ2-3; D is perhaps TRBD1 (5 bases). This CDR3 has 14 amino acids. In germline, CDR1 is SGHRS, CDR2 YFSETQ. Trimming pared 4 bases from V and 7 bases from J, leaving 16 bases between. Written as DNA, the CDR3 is TGCGCCAGCAGCCCCGGACCCAGGGATAATACGCAGTATTTT. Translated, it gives CASSPGPRDNTQYF.

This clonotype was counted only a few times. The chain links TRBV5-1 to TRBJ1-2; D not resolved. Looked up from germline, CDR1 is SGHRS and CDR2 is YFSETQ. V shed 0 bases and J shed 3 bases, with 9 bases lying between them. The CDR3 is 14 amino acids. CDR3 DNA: TGCGCCAGCAGCTTGGACGGAAGGGACTATGGCTACACCTTC. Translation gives CASSLDGRDYGYTF.

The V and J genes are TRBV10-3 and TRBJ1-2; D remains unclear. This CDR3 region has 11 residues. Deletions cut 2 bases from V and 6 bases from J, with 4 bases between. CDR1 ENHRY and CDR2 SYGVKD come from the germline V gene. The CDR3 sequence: CAISEGNGYTF. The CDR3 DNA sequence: TGTGCCATCAGTGAGGGGAATGGCTACACCTTC.

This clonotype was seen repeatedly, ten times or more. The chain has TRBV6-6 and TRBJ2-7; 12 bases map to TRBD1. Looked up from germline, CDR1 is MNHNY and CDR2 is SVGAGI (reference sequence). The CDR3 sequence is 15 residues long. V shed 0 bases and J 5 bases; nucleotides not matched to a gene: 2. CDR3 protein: CASSYSGTGGDEQYF. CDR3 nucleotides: TGTGCCAGCAGTTACTCCGGGACAGGGGGCGACGAGCAGTACTTC.

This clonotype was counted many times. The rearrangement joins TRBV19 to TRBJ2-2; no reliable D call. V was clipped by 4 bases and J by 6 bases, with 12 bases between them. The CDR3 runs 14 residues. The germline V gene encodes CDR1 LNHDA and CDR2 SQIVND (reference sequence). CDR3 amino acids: CASSSSAGSGELFF. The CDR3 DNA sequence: TGTGCCAGTAGTAGCAGTGCCGGATCCGGGGAGCTGTTTTTT.

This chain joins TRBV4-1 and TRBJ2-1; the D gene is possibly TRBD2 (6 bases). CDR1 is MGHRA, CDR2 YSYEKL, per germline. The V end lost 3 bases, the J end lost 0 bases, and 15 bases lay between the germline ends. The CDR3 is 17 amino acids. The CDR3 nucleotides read TGCGCCAGCAGCCACGGACGCCCCGGGAGCTCCTACAATGAGCAGTTCTTC. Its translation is CASSHGRPGSSYNEQFF.

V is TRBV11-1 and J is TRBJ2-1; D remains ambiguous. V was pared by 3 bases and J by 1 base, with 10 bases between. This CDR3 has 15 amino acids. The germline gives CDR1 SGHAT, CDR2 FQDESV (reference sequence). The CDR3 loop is CASSFMPTSYNEQFF. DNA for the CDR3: TGTGCCAGCAGCTTTATGCCAACATCCTACAATGAGCAGTTCTTC.

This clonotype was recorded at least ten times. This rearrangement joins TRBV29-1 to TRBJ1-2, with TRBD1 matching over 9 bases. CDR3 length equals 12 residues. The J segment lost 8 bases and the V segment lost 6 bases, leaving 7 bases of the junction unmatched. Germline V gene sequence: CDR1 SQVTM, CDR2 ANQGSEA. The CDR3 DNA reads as TGCAGCGTCTACGGGACAGGGTTGGGCTACACCTTC. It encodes CSVYGTGLGYTF.

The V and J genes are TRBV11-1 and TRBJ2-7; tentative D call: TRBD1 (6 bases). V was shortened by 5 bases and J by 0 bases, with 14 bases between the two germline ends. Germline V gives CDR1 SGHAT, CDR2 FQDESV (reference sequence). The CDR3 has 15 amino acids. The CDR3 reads CASSPRTDSSYEQYF. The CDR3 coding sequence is TGTGCCAGCAGCCCTCGGACAGATAGCTCCTACGAGCAGTACTTC.

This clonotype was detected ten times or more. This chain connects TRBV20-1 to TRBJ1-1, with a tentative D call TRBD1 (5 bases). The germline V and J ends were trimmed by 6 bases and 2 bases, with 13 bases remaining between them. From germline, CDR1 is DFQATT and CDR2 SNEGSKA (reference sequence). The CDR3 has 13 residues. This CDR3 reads CSAKRQRNTEAFF. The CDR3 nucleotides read TGCAGTGCCAAAAGACAGCGTAACACTGAAGCTTTCTTT.

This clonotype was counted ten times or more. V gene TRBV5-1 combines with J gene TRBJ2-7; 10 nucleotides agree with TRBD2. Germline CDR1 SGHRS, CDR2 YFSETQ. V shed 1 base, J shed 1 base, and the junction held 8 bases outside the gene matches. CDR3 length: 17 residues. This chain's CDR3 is CASSLYLSSGGSYEQYF. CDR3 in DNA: TGCGCCAGCAGCTTGTATCTATCTAGCGGGGGATCCTACGAGCAGTACTTC.

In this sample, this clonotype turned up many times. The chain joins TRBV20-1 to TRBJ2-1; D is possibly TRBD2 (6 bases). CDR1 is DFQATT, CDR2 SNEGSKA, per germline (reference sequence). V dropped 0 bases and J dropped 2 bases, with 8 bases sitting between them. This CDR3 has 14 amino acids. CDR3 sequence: CSAREGGPYNEQFF. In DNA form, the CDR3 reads TGCAGTGCTAGAGAGGGAGGTCCCTACAATGAGCAGTTCTTC.

The CDR3 DNA is TGCAGTGCTAGTATTGGGGGAGGTAATTCCTATGGCTACACCTTC. Protein: CSASIGGGNSYGYTF. The chain uses TRBV20-1 and TRBJ1-2, with D perhaps matching TRBD1 (5 bases). Germline V gives CDR1 DFQATT, CDR2 SNEGSKA (reference sequence). The CDR3 sequence is 15 residues long. V was cut by 3 bases and J by 4 bases, with 18 bases left in between.

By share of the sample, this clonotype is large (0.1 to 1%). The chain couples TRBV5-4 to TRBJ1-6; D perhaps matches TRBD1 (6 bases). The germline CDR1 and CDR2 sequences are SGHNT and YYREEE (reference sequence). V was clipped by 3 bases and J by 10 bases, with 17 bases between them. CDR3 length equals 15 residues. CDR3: CASSWEKGVGSPLHF. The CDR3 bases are TGTGCCAGCAGCTGGGAGAAGGGGGTTGGATCACCCCTCCACTTT.

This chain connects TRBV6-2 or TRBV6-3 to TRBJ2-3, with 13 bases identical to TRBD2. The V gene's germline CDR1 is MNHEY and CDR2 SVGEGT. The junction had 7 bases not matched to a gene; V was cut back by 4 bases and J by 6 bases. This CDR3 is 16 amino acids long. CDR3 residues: CASSSRRTSGGDTQYF. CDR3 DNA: TGTGCCAGCAGTTCCCGACGGACTAGCGGGGGTGATACGCAGTATTTT.

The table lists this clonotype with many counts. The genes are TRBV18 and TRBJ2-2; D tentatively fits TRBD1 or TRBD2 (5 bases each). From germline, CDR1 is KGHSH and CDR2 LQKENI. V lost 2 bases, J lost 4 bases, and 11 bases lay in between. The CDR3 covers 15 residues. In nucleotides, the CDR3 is TGTGCCAGCTCACCATTCTCAGGGAGCACCGGGGAGCTGTTTTTT. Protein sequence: CASSPFSGSTGELFF.

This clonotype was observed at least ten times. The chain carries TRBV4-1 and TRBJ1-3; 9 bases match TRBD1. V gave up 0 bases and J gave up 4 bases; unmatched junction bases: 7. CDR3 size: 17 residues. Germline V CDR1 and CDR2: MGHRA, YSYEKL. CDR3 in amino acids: CASSQEGTGGSGNTIYF. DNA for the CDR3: TGCGCCAGCAGCCAAGAGGGAACAGGGGGCTCCGGAAACACCATATATTTT.

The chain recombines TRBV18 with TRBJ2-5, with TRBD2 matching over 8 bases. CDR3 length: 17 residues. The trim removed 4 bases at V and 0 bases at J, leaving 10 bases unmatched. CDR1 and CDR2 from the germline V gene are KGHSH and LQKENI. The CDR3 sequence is CASSRLAAGVNQETQYF. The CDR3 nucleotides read TGTGCCAGCTCACGCCTGGCAGCGGGGGTGAACCAAGAGACCCAGTACTTC.

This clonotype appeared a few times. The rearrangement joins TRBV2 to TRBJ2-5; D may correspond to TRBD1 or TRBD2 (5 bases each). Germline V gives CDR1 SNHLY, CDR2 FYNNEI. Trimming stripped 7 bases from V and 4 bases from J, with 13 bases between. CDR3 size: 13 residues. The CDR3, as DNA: TGTGCCAGCAATCGAGGGGCCGGAGAGACCCAGTACTTC. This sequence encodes CASNRGAGETQYF. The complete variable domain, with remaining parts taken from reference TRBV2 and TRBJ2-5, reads EPEVTQTPSHQVTQMGQEVILRCVPISNHLYFYWYRQILGQKVEFLVSFYNNEISEKSEIFDDQFSVERPDGSNFTLKIRSTKLEDSAMYFCASNRGAGETQYFGPGTRLLVL.